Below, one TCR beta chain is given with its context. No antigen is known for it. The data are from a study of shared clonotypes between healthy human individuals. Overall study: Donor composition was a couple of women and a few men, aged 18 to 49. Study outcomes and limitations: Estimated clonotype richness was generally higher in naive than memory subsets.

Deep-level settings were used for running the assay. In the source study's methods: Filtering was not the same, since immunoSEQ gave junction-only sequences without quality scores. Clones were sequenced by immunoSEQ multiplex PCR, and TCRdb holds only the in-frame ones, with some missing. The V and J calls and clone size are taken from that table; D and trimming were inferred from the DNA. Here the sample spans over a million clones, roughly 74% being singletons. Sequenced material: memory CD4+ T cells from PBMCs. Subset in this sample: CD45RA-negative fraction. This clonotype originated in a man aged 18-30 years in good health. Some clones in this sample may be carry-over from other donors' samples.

The CDR3 DNA reads as TGTGCCAGCAGCTATCCGGGATATGGGGTCGAGCAGTACTTC. Translating it yields CASSYPGYGVEQYF. This chain links TRBV5-8 with TRBJ2-7, with D possibly being TRBD2 (5 bases). The CDR3 has 14 residues. In germline, CDR1 is SGHTS, CDR2 YDEGEE. Trimming cost V 3 bases and J 6 bases, with 16 bases left between them.